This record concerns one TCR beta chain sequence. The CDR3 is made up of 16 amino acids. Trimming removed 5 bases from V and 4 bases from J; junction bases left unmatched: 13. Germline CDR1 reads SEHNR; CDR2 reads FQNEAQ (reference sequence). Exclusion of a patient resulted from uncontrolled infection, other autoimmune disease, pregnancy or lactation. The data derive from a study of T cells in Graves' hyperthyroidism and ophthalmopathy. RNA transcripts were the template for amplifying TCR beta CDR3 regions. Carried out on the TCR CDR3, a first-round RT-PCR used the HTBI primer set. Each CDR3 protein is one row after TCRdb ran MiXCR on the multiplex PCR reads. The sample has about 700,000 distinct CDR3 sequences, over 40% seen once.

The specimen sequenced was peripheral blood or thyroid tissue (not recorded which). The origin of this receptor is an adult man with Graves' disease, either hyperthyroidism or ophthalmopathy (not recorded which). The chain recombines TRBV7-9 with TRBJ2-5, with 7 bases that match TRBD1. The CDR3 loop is CASSGHTGAAGETQYF. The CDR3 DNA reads TGTGCCAGCAGCGGACATACAGGGGCGGCAGGAGAGACCCAGTACTTC.